This T cell receptor (beta chain) was documented in a study of T-cell memory formation after mild COVID-19. Each CDR3 protein is one row after TCRdb ran MiXCR on the 5' RACE reads. This table has roughly 340,000 distinct CDR3 sequences, under 25% appearing once. The CDR3 covers 17 residues. Germline CDR1 reads MNHNS; CDR2 reads SASEGT. The V end lost 3 bases, the J end lost 4 bases, and 21 bases lay between the germline ends. The specimen was PBMCs or a T cell subset sorted from them (not recorded which). The rearrangement uses TRBV6-1 and TRBJ1-2; the D is unclear. This clonotype originated in a man younger than 35 who had mild COVID-19 (a few samples of this study predate the infection). Cell type and time point are not known. The CDR3 loop reads CASSEPYSLVHLYGYTF. The CDR3 nucleotides read TGTGCCAGCAGTGAGCCCTACAGTTTAGTCCACCTCTATGGCTACACCTTC.